This TCR beta chain came from a study of T cells expressing NK-cell markers. About the study: Each TCR beta repertoire originated in sorted T cells that were CD3+CD56+NKG2C+, CD3+CD56+NKG2C- or CD3+CD56-NKG2C+. Notes on the study in general: Top CD8+ clonotypes included the dominant CD3+CD56+NKG2C+ clonotypes in six donors. Researchers report these clonotypes also headed the CD3+CD56-NKG2C+ fraction in a few donors.

TCRdb re-called the 5' RACE reads and gives one entry per CDR3 protein, without DNA. The sample's table shows some 600,000 distinct CDR3 sequences. This CDR3 is built from 17 residues. Germline V gene lookup returns CDR1 SQVTM and CDR2 ANQGSEA. Points on this clonotype: Antigen: not known.

This TCR came from a man between 18 and 35 years old in good health. Sequences were obtained from blood T cells: a sorted CD56 or NKG2C T cell subset, CD4+ or CD8+ T cells, or bulk PBMC T cells (not recorded which). V is TRBV29-1 and J is TRBJ2-3; TCRdb returns TRBD1, unconfirmable since there is no DNA. The CDR3 spells CSVEGLASPGGTDTQYF.